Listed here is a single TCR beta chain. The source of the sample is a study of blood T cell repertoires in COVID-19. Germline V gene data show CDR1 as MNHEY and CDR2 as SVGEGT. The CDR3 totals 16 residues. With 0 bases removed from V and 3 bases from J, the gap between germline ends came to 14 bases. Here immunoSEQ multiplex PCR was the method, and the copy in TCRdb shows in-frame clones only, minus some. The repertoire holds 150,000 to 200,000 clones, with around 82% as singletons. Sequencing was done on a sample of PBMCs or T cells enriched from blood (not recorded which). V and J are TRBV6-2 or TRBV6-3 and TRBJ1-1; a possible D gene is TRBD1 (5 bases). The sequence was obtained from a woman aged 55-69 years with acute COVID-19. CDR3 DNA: TGTGCCAGCAGTTACTCGTCCCTCTTAGGGGACACTGAAGCTTTCTTT. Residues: CASSYSSLLGDTEAFF.